Included here is one T cell receptor beta chain sequence, with context. The antigen remains undetermined. The record originates from a study of CD4 T cells in relation to SARS-CoV-2 and coronaviruses. As for the study in general: PBMCs were cultured with antigen for nine to eleven days before TCR beta sequencing.

Naive or memory CD4+ cells were cultured 1:1 with T cell-depleted PBMCs plus CEF. The V and J ends lost 4 bases and 5 bases respectively, with 9 bases between them. The length of the CDR3 is 12 residues. Germline-derived CDR1 and CDR2 are LGHDT and YNNKEL (reference sequence). Survey-level TCR-beta sequencing used DNA from CEF-cultured naive and memory CD4+ T cells. Profiled with immunoSEQ multiplex PCR; TCRdb holds only in-frame clones, not every one. Of 40,000 or so clones listed, roughly 84% are singletons. Study-wide results and caveats: Each donor contributed either pre-pandemic or post-infection samples, not both.

The V gene is TRBV3-1 (or the pseudogene TRBV3-2), the J gene TRBJ2-7; D not resolved. The sample consisted of naive CD4+ T cells from PBMCs, cultured in vitro. Subset reported: naive CD4+ T cells isolated by negative enrichment. The sequence was obtained from an adult with COVID-19. CDR3 sequence reads: CASSRVFHEQYF. CDR3 nucleotides: TGTGCCAGCAGCCGCGTCTTCCACGAGCAGTACTTC.